This T cell receptor beta chain was retrieved from a study of T-cell reconstitution after alpha-beta-depleted transplantation in children. Researchers prepared the TCRbeta library using unique molecular identifiers, the study reports. Via MiXCR, TCRdb re-called the PCR reads, giving one row per CDR3 protein. The top ten hold 2.2% of the sample, which has hundreds of thousands of distinct CDR3 sequences, roughly 13% seen once. This clonotype showed up just once. Germline values: CDR1 SGHDT, CDR2 YYEEEE. The CDR3 is 17 amino acids. V gave up 4 bases and J gave up 7 bases, with 26 bases separating them. The source is a male patient under 18 who had a stem cell transplant for acute myeloid leukemia, so the T cells may come from the graft donor. V gene TRBV5-6 combines with J gene TRBJ2-5; possibly TRBD1 for D (7 bases). The sequencing used PBMCs, mostly from graft donor cells, collected 360 days after TCRalphabeta/CD19-depleted stem cell transplant. The CDR3 DNA reads as TGTGCCAGCAGCCCTAGGAGGGCTGGACAGGTTCTAGGGACCCAGTACTTC. Translated: CASSPRRAGQVLGTQYF.